This T cell receptor beta chain was captured by sequencing in a study of molecular identifiers for immune sequencing clone quantification. Study at large: In replicates, RNA from roughly 21,000 or 96,000 naive CD8 cells was divided five ways and four parts were sequenced.

Preparation of the bulk TCR libraries relied on previously described methods and listed TCR primers. From the PCR reads, TCRdb called clonotypes with MiXCR, one entry per CDR3 protein. The profile shows 600,000 to 650,000 distinct CDR3 sequences, just under 20% of them singletons. With respect to this clonotype: Antigen unknown.

Sorting defined naive CD8 T cells as CD8+CD4-CCR7+CD45RA+. Study-level findings and limits: Clonotypes surpassing 20 RNA copies contained over 98% of effector molecules, versus under 1% in naive cells.

Trimming took 3 bases from V and 5 from J; bases not matched to a gene: 10. CDR1 and CDR2 from the germline V gene are SGHAT and FQNNGV. The length of the CDR3 is 16 residues. The chain joins TRBV11-2 to TRBJ2-5; 9 nucleotides agree with TRBD1. The clonotype originates from a human donor in good health. Some libraries in this study had Jurkat cell RNA spiked in. Material: naive CD8+ T cells from blood, with Jurkat cell RNA spiked in. Sample subset: FACS-sorted CD8+CD4-CCR7+CD45RA+ naive T cells. The CDR3 sequence: CASSFGGTGLGETQYF. The CDR3 nucleotides are TGTGCCAGCAGCTTTGGGGGGACAGGGTTGGGGGAGACCCAGTACTTC.